Listed below are T cell receptor beta chains from one sample, sequenced in a study of long-term antiretroviral therapy in people with HIV. Measured with immunoSEQ multiplex PCR; TCRdb has only the in-frame clones, and not every one. The table records 20,000 to 25,000 clones, 85% to 95% of them present only once. The sample in question was unsorted PBMCs, obtained 7.6 years after starting antiretroviral therapy. The receptor source for this set is a woman in her 40s with HIV. Both conserved end residues are trimmed from each CDR3. Each record gives: D gene, V gene, clone size, J gene, CDR3 protein. A D gene is named only where the DNA matches it firmly. For some rows the clone size is stated as once, few or many, or as a class when expanded; others skip it.

TRBD1	TRBV25-1	-	TRBJ2-5	ASSPTGQGRETQY
TRBD1	TRBV18	-	TRBJ2-5	ASSPTGDGTQY
-	TRBV2	once	TRBJ2-5	ASSERGTQY
-	TRBV5-8	-	TRBJ1-2	ASGSPRLNYGYT
TRBD1	TRBV27	once	TRBJ1-2	ASSPGQTYGYT
-	TRBV11-2	-	TRBJ2-3	ASRSSSIRTDTQY
-	TRBV9	-	TRBJ1-1	ASSVSAENTEAF
-	TRBV2	-	TRBJ1-6	ASSGGGTGLSSPLH
-	TRBV5-5	-	TRBJ1-2	ASSLEGGGLGYT
TRBD1	TRBV2	-	TRBJ1-2	ASSEPGTGHYGYT
-	TRBV5-1	-	TRBJ1-5	ASSLAEGQPQH
TRBD1	TRBV7-6	-	TRBJ1-4	ASSPGGSTNEKLF
-	TRBV7-2	-	TRBJ1-2	ASSFGRRDGYT
-	TRBV5-6	-	TRBJ2-2	ASSPLDRAANTGELF
-	TRBV5-6	-	TRBJ2-2	ASSFPLRAGELF
-	TRBV4-1	few	TRBJ1-5	ASSQDFGSNQPQH
-	TRBV10-1	once	TRBJ2-7	ASSVDRAYEQY
TRBD1	TRBV6-6	-	TRBJ1-1	ASSYYGDRGTF
TRBD1	TRBV11-2	-	TRBJ1-3	ASSTGQAYSGNTIY
TRBD1	TRBV7-9	medium-sized	TRBJ2-2	ASSFLQGASTGELF
-	TRBV19	-	TRBJ1-1	ASSIGLREAF
TRBD1	TRBV30	-	TRBJ1-1	GGDRVFGEAF
-	TRBV4-3	-	TRBJ1-2	ASSQDLNKAVAGYT
TRBD2	TRBV7-8	-	TRBJ2-5	ASSNLAGGRETQY
-	TRBV18	-	TRBJ1-2	ASSPPNYGYT
-	TRBV4-1	-	TRBJ2-3	ASSLRGGAWDTQY
TRBD1	TRBV5-1	-	TRBJ2-1	ASSPQGQGVNNEQF
TRBD1	TRBV5-4	-	TRBJ1-2	ASSSPIQGSYGYT
-	TRBV5-6	-	TRBJ2-7	ASRTTRERYEQY
TRBD2	TRBV19	few	TRBJ2-7	ASSTSGGEQY
-	TRBV7-8	-	TRBJ1-1	ASSPGQGNTEAF
-	TRBV7-3	-	TRBJ2-5	ASSLTFGGQETQY
TRBD1	TRBV28	-	TRBJ2-5	ASRPGTGKGETQY
TRBD1	TRBV13	-	TRBJ2-7	ASSRGGTGSYEQY
-	TRBV7-6	-	TRBJ2-2	ASSLAGGETGELF
-	TRBV5-1	-	TRBJ1-2	ASSLGGSYGYT
-	TRBV5-1	-	TRBJ1-4	ASSPTPIGGSTNEKLF
TRBD1	TRBV7-2	-	TRBJ1-4	ASSGRSGTGRDFGKKLF
TRBD2	TRBV7-6	-	TRBJ2-3	ASSLSAGTSGGITDTQY
-	TRBV5-1	-	TRBJ1-4	ASSLEIGTNEKLF
-	TRBV29-1	-	TRBJ2-7	SVVQLPNYEQY
-	TRBV25-1	-	TRBJ1-1	ASALQGDTEAF
-	TRBV2	-	TRBJ1-1	ASSDEGFTEAF
-	TRBV6-5	-	TRBJ1-2	ASSIREDSYGYT
-	TRBV6-5	-	TRBJ2-5	ASSYGGWQETQY
-	TRBV7-3	-	TRBJ1-3	ASSLRGSGNTIY
-	TRBV9	-	TRBJ1-3	ASSVQGTSGNTIY
-	TRBV14	-	TRBJ1-1	ASSSPYTEAF